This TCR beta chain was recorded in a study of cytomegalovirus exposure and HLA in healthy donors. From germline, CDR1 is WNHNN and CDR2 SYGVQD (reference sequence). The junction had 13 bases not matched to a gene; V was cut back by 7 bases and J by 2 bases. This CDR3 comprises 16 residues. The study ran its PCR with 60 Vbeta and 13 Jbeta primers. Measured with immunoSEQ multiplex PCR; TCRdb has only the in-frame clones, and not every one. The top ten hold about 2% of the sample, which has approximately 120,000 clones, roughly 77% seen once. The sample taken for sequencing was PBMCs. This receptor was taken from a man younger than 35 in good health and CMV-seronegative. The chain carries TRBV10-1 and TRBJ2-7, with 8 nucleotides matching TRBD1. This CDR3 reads CASTLVGQAEPYEQYF. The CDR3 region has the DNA TGCGCCAGCACCCTGGTGGGACAGGCAGAACCCTACGAGCAGTACTTC.